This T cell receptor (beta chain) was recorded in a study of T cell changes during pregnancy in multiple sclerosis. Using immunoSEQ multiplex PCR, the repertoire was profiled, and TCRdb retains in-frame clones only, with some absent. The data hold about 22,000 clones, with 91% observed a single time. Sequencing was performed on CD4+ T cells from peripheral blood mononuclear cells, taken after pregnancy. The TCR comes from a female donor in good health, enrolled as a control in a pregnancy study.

The CDR3 nucleotides read TGCGCCAGCAGCTTCGGGGGGAGAGAGACCCAGTACTTC. As protein: CASSFGGRETQYF. The rearrangement joins TRBV5-1 to TRBJ2-5; TRBD2 matches 7 bases. The CDR3 has 13 residues. CDR1 is SGHRS, CDR2 YFSETQ, per germline. V was pared by 2 bases and J by 4 bases, with 2 bases of the junction left unmatched. Drawing the rest from reference TRBV5-1 and TRBJ2-5, the complete variable domain is KAGVTQTPRYLIKTRGQQVTLSCSPISGHRSVSWYQQTPGQGLQFLFEYFSETQRNKGNFPGRFSGRQFSNSRSEMNVSTLELGDSALYLCASSFGGRETQYFGPGTRLLVL.